This TCR beta chain was observed in a study of cytomegalovirus exposure and HLA in healthy donors. Overall study: Of the donors genotyped, several hundred in all, about 80% fell in the Caucasian-associated ancestry cluster.

As concerns this clone: Its target is unknown. This CDR3 is also generated by other DNA sequences in the sample.

Study conclusions and caveats: Roughly even sequencing depth across donors was the assumption behind the presence/absence analyses.

The PCR ran on 60 Vbeta and 13 Jbeta primers. Per the original methods: The authors later counted 75 million to 90 million unique TCR beta chains, roughly 10 million of them shared. Only in-frame clones appear in the TCRdb table, and some are missing; sequencing was by immunoSEQ multiplex PCR. V, J and clone size were drawn from that table, and D and trimming were deduced from the DNA. This repertoire shows roughly 120,000 clones, approximately 80% found once; its top ten account for 3.5% to 4.5%. Sample: PBMCs. The clonotype originates from a human donor in good health.

The CDR3 sequence: CSASLAEEQYF. The CDR3 DNA reads TGCAGTGCTAGTCTAGCGGAAGAGCAGTACTTC. The rearrangement uses TRBV20-1 and TRBJ2-7; the match to TRBD2 covers 7 bases. The CDR3 has 11 residues. J was trimmed by 7 bases and V by 3 bases; bases with no gene match: 3. CDR1 is DFQATT and CDR2 is SNEGSKA in the germline V gene (reference sequence).